Following are 25 T cell receptor beta chains from one sample sequenced in a study of shared clonotypes between healthy human individuals. Some clones are missing from TCRdb's copy, which holds only in-frame ones; the method was immunoSEQ multiplex PCR. The table lists 1,500,000 or so clones, roughly 96% of them singletons, with 1.2% in the top ten. The sample was naive CD4+ T cells sorted from blood. The subset is: CD45RA+ positively selected. Receptors were obtained from a man under 40 in good health.

A single count supports this clone. The chain employs TRBV28 and TRBJ2-7, with 7 positions matching TRBD2. The length of the CDR3 is 16 residues. The trim removed 5 bases at V and 2 bases at J, leaving 12 bases unmatched. Germline loops: CDR1 MDHEN, CDR2 SYDVKM. The CDR3 DNA follows: TGTGCCAGCAGTCCCCGGCTTGCGGGGGAGACCTACGAGCAGTACTTC. Protein sequence: CASSPRLAGETYEQYF.

The chain employs TRBV6-5 and TRBJ2-7; D is uncertain. This CDR3 comprises 14 residues. With 7 bases removed from V and 4 bases from J, the gap between germline ends came to 17 bases. CDR1 is MNHEY and CDR2 is SVGAGI in the germline V gene. The CDR3 loop is CASTPSRARYEQYF. In DNA, the CDR3 is TGTGCCAGCACCCCTTCTCGGGCCCGATACGAGCAGTACTTC.

J is TRBJ2-7 and V is TRBV4-2; D is uncertain. In germline, CDR1 is LGHNA, CDR2 YNFKEQ. The CDR3 spans 12 residues. Trimming pared 0 bases from V and 3 bases from J, leaving 3 bases between. Written as DNA, the CDR3 is TGTGCCAGCAGCCAAGAGGGCTACGAGCAGTACTTC. Its protein is CASSQEGYEQYF.

This sequence joins TRBV29-1 and TRBJ2-1; D is perhaps TRBD1 (5 bases). This CDR3 has 12 residues. With 4 bases removed from V and 9 bases from J, the gap between germline ends came to 13 bases. Germline V gene lookup returns CDR1 SQVTM and CDR2 ANQGSEA. The CDR3 nucleotides are TGCAGCGTTGCAGGGAAGCTCACTGAGCAGTTCTTC. Its protein product is CSVAGKLTEQFF.

The chain recombines TRBV6-1 with TRBJ2-5; D is possibly TRBD1 or TRBD2 (5 bases each). CDR3 length equals 17 residues. Per germline, CDR1 MNHNS and CDR2 SASEGT. The germline V and J ends were trimmed by 0 bases and 5 bases, with 19 bases remaining between them. CDR3 loop: CASSEALGAVGTETQYF. CDR3 sequence (DNA): TGTGCCAGCAGTGAAGCGCTCGGGGCAGTGGGTACGGAGACCCAGTACTTC.

This clone has only one observation. The chain carries TRBV2 and TRBJ2-7, with 9 positions matching TRBD2. Trimming cost V 6 bases and J 6 bases; bases outside gene matches: 9. Germline-derived CDR1 and CDR2 are SNHLY and FYNNEI. The CDR3 contains 14 residues. CDR3 residues: CASRGASGNGEQYF. CDR3 sequence (DNA): TGTGCCAGCAGGGGGGCTAGCGGGAATGGCGAGCAGTACTTC.

The V and J genes are TRBV19 and TRBJ1-5, with D possibly TRBD1 on 5 matching bases. Germline V gene sequence: CDR1 LNHDA, CDR2 SQIVND (reference sequence). Trimming removed 5 bases at V and 1 base at J, with 12 bases between. The CDR3 length is 15 residues. In DNA, the CDR3 is TGTGCCAGTAGTGGCGGGGCCCTGAGCAATCAGCCCCAGCATTTT. Translating it yields CASSGGALSNQPQHF.

The chain has TRBV5-4 and TRBJ2-1; D might be TRBD1 or TRBD2, each matching 5 bases. The CDR3 totals 16 residues. Trimming removed 4 bases from V and 5 bases from J, with 19 bases in between. The germline V gene encodes CDR1 SGHNT and CDR2 YYREEE (reference sequence). The CDR3 loop is CASSPRTGTLHNEQFF. CDR3 nucleotides: TGTGCCAGCAGCCCGCGGACTGGGACCCTCCACAATGAGCAGTTCTTC. The whole variable domain, remainder taken from reference TRBV5-4 and TRBJ2-1, is ETGVTQSPTHLIKTRGQQVTLRCSSQSGHNTVSWYQQALGQGPQFIFQYYREEENGRGNFPPRFSGLQFPNYSSELNVNALELDDSALYLCASSPRTGTLHNEQFFGPGTRLTVL.

The chain is built from TRBV2 and TRBJ1-5; no clear D. With 0 bases removed from V and 11 bases from J, the gap between germline ends came to 14 bases. Germline V gene lookup returns CDR1 SNHLY and CDR2 FYNNEI. The CDR3 sequence is 14 residues long. This chain's CDR3 is CASSEATRSGAQHF. The CDR3 bases are TGTGCCAGCAGTGAAGCGACAAGATCCGGGGCCCAGCATTTT.

J is TRBJ2-2 and V is TRBV11-3, with 11 bases fitting TRBD2. Germline CDR1 is SGHNT and CDR2 is YENEEA. The trim removed 4 bases at V and 3 bases at J, leaving 7 bases unmatched. CDR3 length: 17 amino acids. The CDR3, as DNA: TGTGCCAGCAGCTCTAGCGGGAGGATCCGGCACACCGGGGAGCTGTTTTTT. It encodes CASSSSGRIRHTGELFF.

The V and J genes are TRBV27 and TRBJ2-7, with 7 bases identical to TRBD2. The V gene end was trimmed by 5 bases and the J gene end by 5 bases; junction bases not matched to a gene: 15. Germline lookup yields CDR1 MNHEY and CDR2 SMNVEV (reference sequence). The CDR3 is made up of 16 amino acids. The DNA of the CDR3 is TGTGCCAGCAGTCGCCTTGGGGGGGGTCTGCCGGACGAGCAGTACTTC. Encoded protein: CASSRLGGGLPDEQYF.

The V gene is TRBV9, the J gene TRBJ2-1, with TRBD1 matching over 7 bases. Germline-derived CDR1 and CDR2 are SGDLS and YYNGEE. This CDR3 spans 16 amino acids. After removal of 4 bases from V and 5 bases from J, the junction contained 12 bases not matched to a gene. Written as DNA, the CDR3 is TGTGCCAGCAGCCAGGGGGTGGACAGGCCCCACAATGAGCAGTTCTTC. Protein: CASSQGVDRPHNEQFF.

The chain joins TRBV5-4 to TRBJ2-2, with D perhaps matching TRBD1 (6 bases). The length of the CDR3 is 15 residues. V was pared by 1 base and J by 4 bases, with 11 bases between. Germline values: CDR1 SGHNT, CDR2 YYREEE (reference sequence). CDR3 protein: CASSLNRVGTGELFF. Here the CDR3 DNA reads TGTGCCAGCAGCTTGAACAGGGTGGGCACCGGGGAGCTGTTTTTT.

The CDR3 sequence: CASFKETGGWRQQYF. The CDR3 DNA reads TGTGCCAGCTTTAAAGAGACAGGGGGTTGGCGGCAGCAGTACTTC. The J gene is TRBJ2-7, the V gene TRBV2, with 9 nucleotides matching TRBD1. With V trimmed by 8 bases and J by 8 bases, 16 bases remained unmatched. CDR3 size: 15 residues. Germline loops: CDR1 SNHLY, CDR2 FYNNEI.

This chain connects TRBV7-8 to TRBJ1-2; 9 nucleotides agree with TRBD1. The germline V gene has CDR1 SGHVS and CDR2 FQNEAQ. V was clipped by 5 bases and J by 7 bases; unmatched bases: 11. This CDR3 is built from 15 residues. CDR3 protein: CASSPYRDRVGGYTF. DNA for the CDR3: TGTGCCAGCAGCCCCTACCGGGACAGGGTCGGTGGCTACACCTTC.

This rearrangement joins TRBV5-4 to TRBJ2-5, with D possibly matching TRBD1 (6 bases). Near its end, the DNA agrees better with TRBJ2-7, so the J call may be wrong. This CDR3 region has 14 residues. Germline V lookup: CDR1 SGHNT, CDR2 YYREEE (reference sequence). In DNA form, the CDR3 reads TGTGCCAGCAGCTCGAACCAGGGGTTCAACGAGCAGTACTTC. Translated: CASSSNQGFNEQYF.

A note on this clone: This specimen includes other DNA sequences encoding the same CDR3. V usage is TRBV7-8 and J usage is TRBJ2-5, with TRBD2 matching over 13 bases. This CDR3 is 15 amino acids long. Germline V gene lookup returns CDR1 SGHVS and CDR2 FQNEAQ. With V trimmed by 1 base and J by 4 bases, 0 bases remained unmatched. The DNA for the CDR3 is TGTGCCAGCAGCTTAGGACTAGCGGGAGGAGAGACCCAGTACTTC. Its protein is CASSLGLAGGETQYF.

V usage is TRBV6-5 and J usage is TRBJ2-7; 9 nucleotides line up with TRBD2. Germline V gene data show CDR1 as MNHEY and CDR2 as SVGAGI. There are 15 residues in the CDR3. J was trimmed by 3 bases and V by 6 bases; bases with no gene match: 9. CDR3 DNA: TGTGCCAGCAGGACGCGGCGGGAGGGCATCTACGAGCAGTACTTC. Protein sequence: CASRTRREGIYEQYF.

This sequence joins TRBV2 and TRBJ2-5; D is undetermined. The germline CDR1 and CDR2 sequences are SNHLY and FYNNEI. The CDR3 length is 11 residues. V was pared by 6 bases and J by 4 bases, with 6 bases between. The chain's CDR3 is CASRKRETQYF. The CDR3 coding sequence is TGTGCCAGCAGGAAGAGAGAGACCCAGTACTTC.

The chain uses TRBV12-5 and TRBJ2-1, with D uncertain. The germline CDR1 and CDR2 sequences are LGHNT and FRNRAP. The V gene lost 2 bases and the J gene lost 9 bases, with 14 bases spanning the gap. The CDR3 has 14 residues. CDR3 region: CASGLWPSPAEQFF. In nucleotides, the CDR3 is TGTGCTAGTGGTTTGTGGCCCTCACCGGCTGAGCAGTTCTTC.

The chain recombines TRBV10-3 with TRBJ2-5; the D gene is possibly TRBD2 (6 bases). Looked up from germline, CDR1 is ENHRY and CDR2 is SYGVKD. The CDR3 contains 13 residues. Between the trimmed V and J ends, which lost 7 bases and 2 bases, there was a span of 11 bases. The CDR3 loop is CAIKSGLQETQYF. As DNA, the CDR3 is TGTGCCATCAAAAGCGGGTTACAAGAGACCCAGTACTTC.

The CDR3 protein is CASSENRRRGEQYF. The DNA for the CDR3 is TGCGCCAGCAGTGAAAACAGGCGTCGAGGCGAGCAGTACTTC. This chain connects TRBV10-1 to TRBJ2-5; D perhaps matches TRBD1 (5 bases). Near its end, the DNA agrees better with TRBJ2-7, so the J call may be wrong. The CDR3 runs 14 residues. The germline gives CDR1 WNHNN, CDR2 SYGVQD (reference sequence).

The V call is TRBV5-1, the J call TRBJ1-1; 8 bases line up with TRBD1. Germline V CDR1 and CDR2: SGHRS, YFSETQ. The length of the CDR3 is 15 residues. V dropped 4 bases and J dropped 0; count of bases not matched to a gene: 5. The CDR3, as DNA: TGCGCCAGCAGCGCCCACAGGGGGGTGAACACTGAAGCTTTCTTT. Translation: CASSAHRGVNTEAFF.

The rearrangement uses TRBV5-1 and TRBJ2-2, with a weak D call TRBD2 (6 bases). V gave up 2 bases and J gave up 5 bases, with 19 bases separating them. Germline assignment: CDR1 SGHRS and CDR2 YFSETQ. The CDR3 runs to 17 residues. The CDR3 here is CASSLPRVASATGELFF. CDR3 nucleotide sequence: TGCGCCAGCAGCTTACCCAGGGTCGCTAGCGCAACCGGGGAGCTGTTTTTT.

The chain links TRBV28 to TRBJ2-7; 15 bases are a match to TRBD2. V lost 5 bases and J lost 4; bases outside the gene matches: 6. This CDR3 region has 16 residues. Looked up from germline, CDR1 is MDHEN and CDR2 is SYDVKM. In DNA, the CDR3 is TGTGCCAGCAGTGGGACTAGCGGGAGGACCGGATACGAGCAGTACTTC. It specifies CASSGTSGRTGYEQYF.